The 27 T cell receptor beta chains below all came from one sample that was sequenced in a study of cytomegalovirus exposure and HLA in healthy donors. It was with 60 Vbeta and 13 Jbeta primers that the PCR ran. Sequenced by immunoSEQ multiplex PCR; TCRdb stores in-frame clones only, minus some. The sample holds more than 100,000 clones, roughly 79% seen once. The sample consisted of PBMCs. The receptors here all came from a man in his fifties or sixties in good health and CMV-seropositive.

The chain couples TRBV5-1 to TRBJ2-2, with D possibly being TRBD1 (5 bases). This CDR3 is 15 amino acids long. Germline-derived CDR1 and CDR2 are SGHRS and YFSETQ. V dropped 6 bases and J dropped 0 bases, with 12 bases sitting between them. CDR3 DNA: TGCGCCAGCACCCTGACAGAAGCGAACACCGGGGAGCTGTTTTTT. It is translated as CASTLTEANTGELFF.

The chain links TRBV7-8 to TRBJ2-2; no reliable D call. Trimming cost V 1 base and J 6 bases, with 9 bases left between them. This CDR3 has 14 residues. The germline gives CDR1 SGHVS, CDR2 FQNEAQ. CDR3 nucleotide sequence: TGTGCCAGCAGCTTAGACTTGGTCTCCGGGGAGCTGTTTTTT. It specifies CASSLDLVSGELFF.

This CDR3 is CASSSPRTSPSSYNEQFF. The CDR3 nucleotides are TGTGCCAGCAGCTCCCCCCGGACTAGCCCAAGCTCCTACAATGAGCAGTTCTTC. The chain has TRBV11-2 and TRBJ2-1; 8 positions match TRBD2. Germline CDR1 and CDR2: SGHAT and FQNNGV. The V gene end was trimmed by 4 bases and the J gene end by 0 bases; junction bases not matched to a gene: 11. The CDR3 is made up of 18 amino acids.

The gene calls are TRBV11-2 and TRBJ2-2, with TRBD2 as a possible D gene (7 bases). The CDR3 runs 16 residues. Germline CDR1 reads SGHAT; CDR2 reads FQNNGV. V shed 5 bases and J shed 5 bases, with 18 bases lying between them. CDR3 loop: CASSALRGAGTGELFF. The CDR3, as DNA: TGTGCCAGCAGCGCGCTCCGGGGGGCGGGAACCGGGGAGCTGTTTTTT. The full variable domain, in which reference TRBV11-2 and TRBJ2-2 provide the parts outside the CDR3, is EAGVAQSPRYKIIEKRQSVAFWCNPISGHATLYWYQQILGQGPKLLIQFQNNGVVDDSQLPKDRFSAERLKGVDSTLKIQPAKLEDSAVYLCASSALRGAGTGELFFGEGSRLTVL.

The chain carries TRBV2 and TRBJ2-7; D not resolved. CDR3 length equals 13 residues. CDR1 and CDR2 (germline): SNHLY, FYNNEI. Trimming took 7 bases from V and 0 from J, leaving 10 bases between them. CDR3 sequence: CASNRDTSYEQYF. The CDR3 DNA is TGTGCCAGCAACCGCGACACCTCCTACGAGCAGTACTTC.

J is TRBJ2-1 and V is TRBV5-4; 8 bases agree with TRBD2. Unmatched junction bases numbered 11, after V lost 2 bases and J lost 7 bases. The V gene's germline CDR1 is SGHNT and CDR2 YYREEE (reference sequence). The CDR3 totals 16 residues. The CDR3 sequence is CASSLTALAGGNEQFF. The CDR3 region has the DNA TGTGCCAGCAGCTTAACCGCGCTAGCGGGTGGAAATGAGCAGTTCTTC.

The CDR3 reads CAGTSGRGSYNEQFF. CDR3 nucleotides: TGTGCCGGGACTAGCGGGAGGGGTTCGTACAATGAGCAGTTCTTC. V gene TRBV2 combines with J gene TRBJ2-1, with 16 nucleotides matching TRBD2. With 11 bases clipped from V and 4 bases from J, the junction kept 5 bases outside the gene matches. This CDR3 is 15 amino acids long. Per germline, CDR1 SNHLY and CDR2 FYNNEI.

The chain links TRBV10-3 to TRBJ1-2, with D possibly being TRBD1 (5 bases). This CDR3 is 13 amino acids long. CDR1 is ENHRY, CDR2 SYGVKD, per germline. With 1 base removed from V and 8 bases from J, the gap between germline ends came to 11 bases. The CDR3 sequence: CAISEWRGRGYTF. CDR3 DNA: TGTGCCATCAGTGAGTGGCGGGGCAGAGGCTACACCTTC.

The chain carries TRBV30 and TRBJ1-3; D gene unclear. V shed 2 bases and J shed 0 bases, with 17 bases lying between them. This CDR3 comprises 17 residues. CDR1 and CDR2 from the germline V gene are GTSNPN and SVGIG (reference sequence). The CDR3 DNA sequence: TGTGCCTGGAGTTGGCGCGGCTCGGGATACTCTGGAAACACCATATATTTT. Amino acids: CAWSWRGSGYSGNTIYF.

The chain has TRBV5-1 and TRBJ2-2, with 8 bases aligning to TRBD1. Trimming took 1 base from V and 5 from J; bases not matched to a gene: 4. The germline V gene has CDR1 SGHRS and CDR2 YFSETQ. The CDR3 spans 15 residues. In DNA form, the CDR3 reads TGCGCCAGCAGCTTGCGGACAGGGTGGACCGGGGAGCTGTTTTTT. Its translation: CASSLRTGWTGELFF.

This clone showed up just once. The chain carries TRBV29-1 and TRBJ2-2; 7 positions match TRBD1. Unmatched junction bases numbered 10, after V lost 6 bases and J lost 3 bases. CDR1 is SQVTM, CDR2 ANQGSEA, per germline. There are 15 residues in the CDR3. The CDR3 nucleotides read TGCAGCGTCCCACGGACAGGTTGGGACACCGGGGAGCTGTTTTTT. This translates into CSVPRTGWDTGELFF.

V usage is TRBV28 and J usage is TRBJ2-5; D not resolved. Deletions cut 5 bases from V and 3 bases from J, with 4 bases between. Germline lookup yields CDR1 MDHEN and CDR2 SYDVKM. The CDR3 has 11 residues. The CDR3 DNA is TGTGCCAGCAGTGCAGAAGAGACCCAGTACTTC. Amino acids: CASSAEETQYF.

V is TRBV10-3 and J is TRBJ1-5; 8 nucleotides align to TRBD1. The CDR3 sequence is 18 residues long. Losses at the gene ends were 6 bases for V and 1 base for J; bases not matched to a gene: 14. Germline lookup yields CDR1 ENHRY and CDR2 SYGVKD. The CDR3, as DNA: TGTGCCATCAGCACGGACAGGGCTAGGGCGGGGAGCAATCAGCCCCAGCATTTT. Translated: CAISTDRARAGSNQPQHF.

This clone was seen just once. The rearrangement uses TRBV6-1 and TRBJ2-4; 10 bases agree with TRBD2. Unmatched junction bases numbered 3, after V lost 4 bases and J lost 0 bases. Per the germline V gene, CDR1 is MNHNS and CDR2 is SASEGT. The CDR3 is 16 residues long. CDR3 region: CASSASGGRAKNIQYF. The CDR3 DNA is TGTGCCAGCAGTGCTAGCGGGGGTCGAGCCAAAAACATTCAGTACTTC.

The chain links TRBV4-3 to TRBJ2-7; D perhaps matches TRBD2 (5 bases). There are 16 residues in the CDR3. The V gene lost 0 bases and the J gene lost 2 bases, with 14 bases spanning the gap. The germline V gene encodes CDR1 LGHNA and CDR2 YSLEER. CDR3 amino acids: CASSQDWGGSPYEQYF. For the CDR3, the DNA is TGCGCCAGCAGCCAAGATTGGGGTGGGAGTCCCTACGAGCAGTACTTC.

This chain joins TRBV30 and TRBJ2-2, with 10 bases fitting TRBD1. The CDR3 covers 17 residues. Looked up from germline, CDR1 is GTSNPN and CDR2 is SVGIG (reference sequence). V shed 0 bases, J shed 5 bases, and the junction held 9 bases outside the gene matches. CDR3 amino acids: CAWSVRWGQGPTGELFF. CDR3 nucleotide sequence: TGTGCCTGGAGTGTACGATGGGGACAGGGGCCAACCGGGGAGCTGTTTTTT.

The CDR3 region has the DNA TGTGCCAGCAGTTACATGGTTACGCCCCAGCATTTT. Residues: CASSYMVTPQHF. V usage is TRBV28 and J usage is TRBJ1-5, with unresolved D. This CDR3 has 12 residues. CDR1 and CDR2 (germline): MDHEN, SYDVKM. Trimming removed 4 bases from V and 9 bases from J, with 10 bases in between. Based on the CDR3 plus reference TRBV28 and TRBJ1-5, the full variable domain is DVKVTQSSRYLVKRTGEKVFLECVQDMDHENMFWYRQDPGLGLRLIYFSYDVKMKEKGDIPEGYSVSREKKERFSLILESASTNQTSMYLCASSYMVTPQHFGDGTRLSIL.

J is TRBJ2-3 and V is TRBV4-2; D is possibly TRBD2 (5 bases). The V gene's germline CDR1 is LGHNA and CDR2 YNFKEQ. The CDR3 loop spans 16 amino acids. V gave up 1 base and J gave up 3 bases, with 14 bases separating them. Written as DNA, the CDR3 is TGTGCCAGCAGCCAAGCACCCTGGGAGAGTACAGATACGCAGTATTTT. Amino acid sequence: CASSQAPWESTDTQYF.

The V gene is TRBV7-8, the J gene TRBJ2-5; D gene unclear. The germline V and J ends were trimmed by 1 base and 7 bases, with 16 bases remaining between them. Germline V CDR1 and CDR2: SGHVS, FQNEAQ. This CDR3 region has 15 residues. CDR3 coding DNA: TGTGCCAGCAGCTTAGTTCCGACTGGCACGGGGACCCAGTACTTC. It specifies CASSLVPTGTGTQYF.

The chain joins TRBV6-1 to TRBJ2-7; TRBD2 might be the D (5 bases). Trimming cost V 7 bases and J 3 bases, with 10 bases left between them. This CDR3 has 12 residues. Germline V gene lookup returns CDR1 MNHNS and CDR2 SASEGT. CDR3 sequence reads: CASMVAGYEQYF. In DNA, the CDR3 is TGTGCCAGCATGGTGGCGGGCTACGAGCAGTACTTC.

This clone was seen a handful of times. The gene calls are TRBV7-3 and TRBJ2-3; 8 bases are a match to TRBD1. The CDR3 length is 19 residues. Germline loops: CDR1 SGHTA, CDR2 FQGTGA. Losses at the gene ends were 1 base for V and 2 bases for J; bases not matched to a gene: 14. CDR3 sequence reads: CASSLRSPPGGLSTDTQYF. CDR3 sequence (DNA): TGTGCCAGCAGCTTAAGGAGCCCACCAGGGGGCCTCTCCACAGATACGCAGTATTTT.

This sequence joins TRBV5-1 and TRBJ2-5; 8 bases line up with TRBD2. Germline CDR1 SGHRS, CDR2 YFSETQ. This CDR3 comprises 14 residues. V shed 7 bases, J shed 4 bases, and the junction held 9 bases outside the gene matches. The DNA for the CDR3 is TGCGCCAGCTCCCAGCGGGAGCCCCCAGAGACCCAGTACTTC. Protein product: CASSQREPPETQYF.

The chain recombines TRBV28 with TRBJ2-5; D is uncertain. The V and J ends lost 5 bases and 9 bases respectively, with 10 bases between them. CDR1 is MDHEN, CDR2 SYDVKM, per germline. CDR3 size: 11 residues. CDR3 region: CASSLSSPQYF. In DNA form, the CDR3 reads TGTGCCAGCAGTCTCTCTTCCCCCCAGTACTTC.

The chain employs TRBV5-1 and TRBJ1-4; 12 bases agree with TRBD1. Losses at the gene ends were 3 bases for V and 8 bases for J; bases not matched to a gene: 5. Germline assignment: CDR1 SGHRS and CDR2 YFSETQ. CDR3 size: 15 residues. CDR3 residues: CASSSAGTGGEKLFF. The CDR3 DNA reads TGCGCCAGCAGCTCTGCCGGGACAGGGGGCGAAAAACTGTTTTTT.

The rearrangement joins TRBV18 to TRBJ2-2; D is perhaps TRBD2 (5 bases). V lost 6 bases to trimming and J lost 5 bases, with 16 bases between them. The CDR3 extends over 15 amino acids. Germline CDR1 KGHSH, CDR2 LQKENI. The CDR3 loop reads CASSSDYRETGELFF. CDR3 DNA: TGTGCCAGCTCGTCCGACTACAGAGAAACCGGGGAGCTGTTTTTT.

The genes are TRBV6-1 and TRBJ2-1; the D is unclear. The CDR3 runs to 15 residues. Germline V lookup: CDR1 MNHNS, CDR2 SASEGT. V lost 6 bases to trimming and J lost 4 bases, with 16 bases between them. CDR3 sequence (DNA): TGTGCCAGCAGGGCTCCTGGCTCAAAATACAATGAGCAGTTCTTC. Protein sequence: CASRAPGSKYNEQFF.

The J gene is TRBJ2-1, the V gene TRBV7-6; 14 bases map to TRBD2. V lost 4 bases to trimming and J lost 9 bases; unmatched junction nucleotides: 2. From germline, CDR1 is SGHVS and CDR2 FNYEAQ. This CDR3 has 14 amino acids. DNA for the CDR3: TGTGCCAGCAGCTCGGGACTAGCGGGAGCTGAGCAGTTCTTC. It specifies CASSSGLAGAEQFF. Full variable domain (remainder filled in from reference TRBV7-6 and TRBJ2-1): GAGVSQSPRYKVTKRGQDVALRCDPISGHVSLYWYRQALGQGPEFLTYFNYEAQQDKSGLPNDRFSAERPEGSISTLTIQRTEQRDSAMYRCASSSGLAGAEQFFGPGTRLTVL.